A single sample gave rise to the 11 T cell receptor beta chains below, sequenced in a study of response to subunit inactivated influenza vaccine. TCRdb reprocessed the RT-PCR reads via MiXCR and lists one record per CDR3 protein. The table shows fewer than 550,000 distinct CDR3 sequences, with around 25% occurring only once. Sequenced material: CD4+ T cells sorted from PBMCs, taken less than 6 days after vaccination. The receptors stem from a middle-aged man who received an inactivated influenza vaccine.

This clonotype was seen only a few times. The chain has TRBV20-1 and TRBJ2-1, with TRBD2 as a possible D gene (6 bases). The V gene lost 3 bases and the J gene lost 7 bases, with 25 bases spanning the gap. Germline assignment: CDR1 DFQATT and CDR2 SNEGSKA (reference sequence). The CDR3 is 17 amino acids. CDR3 in DNA: TGCAGTGCTAGTGATACCCTTTCGGCGGGATGGAAGAATGAGCAGTTCTTC. Encoded protein: CSASDTLSAGWKNEQFF.

CDR3 DNA: TGCAGCGTTGCTCGCAGGGTCTCCTACAATGAGCAGTTCTTC. As protein: CSVARRVSYNEQFF. The chain uses TRBV29-1 and TRBJ2-1, with a tentative D call TRBD1 (5 bases). This CDR3 comprises 14 residues. Between the trimmed V and J ends, which lost 4 bases and 0 bases, there was a span of 10 bases. CDR1 and CDR2 (germline): SQVTM, ANQGSEA.

V gene TRBV6-1 combines with J gene TRBJ1-1; weak D call: TRBD1 (6 bases). The CDR3 is made up of 14 amino acids. The ends were cut back, 8 bases at V and 0 bases at J, with 13 bases in the middle. Germline CDR1 MNHNS, CDR2 SASEGT. CDR3 bases: TGTGCCAGCTCACGGGGGCGGATGAACACTGAAGCTTTCTTT. The encoded protein is CASSRGRMNTEAFF.

The chain is built from TRBV20-1 and TRBJ2-3; D possibly matches TRBD1 or TRBD2 (6 bases each). CDR3 length: 15 residues. Trimming shortened V by 0 bases and J by 2 bases, and 12 bases separated the two germline ends. CDR1 is DFQATT, CDR2 SNEGSKA, per germline (reference sequence). The DNA for the CDR3 is TGCAGTGCTAGAGATCCGCGGGGACACACAGATACGCAGTATTTT. Translating it yields CSARDPRGHTDTQYF.

This clonotype was counted between two and nine times. The chain recombines TRBV20-1 with TRBJ2-1; D ambiguous. Looked up from germline, CDR1 is DFQATT and CDR2 is SNEGSKA (reference sequence). Trimming stripped 0 bases from V and 6 bases from J, with 12 bases between. The CDR3 loop spans 14 amino acids. CDR3 region: CSARDPTYFNEQFF. The CDR3, as DNA: TGCAGTGCTAGAGATCCGACGTACTTCAATGAGCAGTTCTTC.

Details on this clonotype: Sequence at one end of the junction differs from germline and may be a read error. V gene TRBV7-9 combines with J gene TRBJ2-1; possible D gene TRBD1, 6 bases. The CDR3 is made up of 14 amino acids. The germline gives CDR1 SEHNR, CDR2 FQNEAQ (reference sequence). The DNA of the CDR3 is TGTGCCAGCAGCATAGCGAGGGGGAGAGAGGAGCAGTTCTTC. Its translation: CASSIARGREEQFF.

The chain uses TRBV6-2 or TRBV6-3 and TRBJ1-2, with 7 bases that match TRBD1. Germline assignment: CDR1 MNHEY and CDR2 SVGEGT. The CDR3 consists of 13 residues. With V trimmed by 6 bases and J by 2 bases, 3 bases remained unmatched. The CDR3 region has the DNA TGTGCCAGCAGACCACAGGGGAACTATGGCTACACCTTC. This encodes CASRPQGNYGYTF.

This clonotype was observed a handful of times. The chain has TRBV29-1 and TRBJ2-1, with a tentative D call TRBD2 (6 bases). Trimming pared 3 bases from V and 2 bases from J, leaving 11 bases between. This CDR3 comprises 14 residues. The germline gives CDR1 SQVTM, CDR2 ANQGSEA. The CDR3 here is CSVEGGGTYNEQFF. The DNA for the CDR3 is TGCAGCGTTGAGGGGGGAGGAACCTACAATGAGCAGTTCTTC.

This clonotype was seen a handful of times. V usage is TRBV19 and J usage is TRBJ1-5, with D uncertain. Per the germline V gene, CDR1 is LNHDA and CDR2 is SQIVND (reference sequence). The CDR3 spans 11 residues. Trimming left V 11 bases short and J 4 bases short, with 9 bases between. In DNA form, the CDR3 reads TGTGCCGGCGGAGGGAATCAGCCCCAGCATTTT. Amino acid sequence: CAGGGNQPQHF.

V gene TRBV9 combines with J gene TRBJ2-1; TRBD1 matches at 8 bases. The V and J ends lost 2 bases and 8 bases, in that order; junction bases with no gene match: 9. CDR3 length: 15 amino acids. The V gene's germline CDR1 is SGDLS and CDR2 YYNGEE. CDR3 DNA: TGTGCCAGCAGCGTTCACCAGGGGGCGAGCGATGAGCAGTTCTTC. Amino acid sequence: CASSVHQGASDEQFF.

The chain has TRBV5-6 and TRBJ2-3; 8 bases line up with TRBD1. J lost 4 bases, V lost 0 bases, and 4 bases had no gene match. Germline V gene lookup returns CDR1 SGHDT and CDR2 YYEEEE. The CDR3 contains 15 residues. As DNA, the CDR3 is TGTGCCAGCAGCTTGGCCAGGGGGCCGGCAGATACGCAGTATTTT. It is translated as CASSLARGPADTQYF.